This TCR beta chain is drawn from a study of CD8 T cells in Susac syndrome. Study-wide results and limits: The authors acknowledged that their TCR sequencing and HLA analysis involved a relatively small number of individuals.

A word on this clonotype: Its antigen is not identified.

Random hexamers were used to reverse transcribe an amount of roughly 0.5 to 1 ug RNA. Multiplex PCR with immunoSEQ amplified the TCR beta CDR3 across 54 Vbeta and 13 Jbeta. TCRdb reanalysed the immunoSEQ multiplex PCR reads using MiXCR and keeps one entry per CDR3 protein. The sample holds about 300,000 distinct CDR3 sequences, around 92% seen once. The sequence was collected from a human donor with multiple sclerosis. Material: CD4+ T cells from PBMCs.

CDR3 in amino acids: CSASSFGRRGETQYF. Written as DNA, the CDR3 is TGCAGTGCTAGTTCCTTTGGACGTCGGGGGGAGACCCAGTACTTC. This chain links TRBV20-1 with TRBJ2-5; maybe TRBD2 (6 bases). The CDR3 is made up of 15 amino acids. The ends were cut back, 3 bases at V and 5 bases at J, with 19 bases in the middle. The germline gives CDR1 DFQATT, CDR2 SNEGSKA (reference sequence).